Each of the 12 T cell receptor beta chains below was sequenced from the same sample in a study of T cell responses to AZD1222 COVID-19 vaccine (dated by TCRdb to about 2021). The library was made by the immunoSEQ multiplex PCR assay. As stored in TCRdb, this immuneACCESS dataset retains in-frame rearrangements with V and J assigned. A fraction of the clones does not appear; measured against another copy, unresolved V genes explain less than half of the discrepancy, and the remainder lacks a known reason. This sample is represented by approximately 130,000 clones; more than 85% of them were singletons. The ten largest account for about 3% of the sample. Interpreted using the paper, the time point label stands for: about 28 days (+/-7) after the second vaccine dose. Sequenced material: peripheral blood, taken 28 days after the second AZD1222 dose. The receptors here all came from an adult who received the AZD1222 COVID-19 vaccine.

The genes are TRBV7-6 and TRBJ2-5, with a weak D call TRBD2 (6 bases). V was cut by 1 base and J by 5 bases, with 17 bases left in between. Germline-derived CDR1 and CDR2 are SGHVS and FNYEAQ. This CDR3 comprises 16 residues. The CDR3 loop is CASSLGPDYLAETQYF. In nucleotides, the CDR3 is TGTGCCAGCAGCTTAGGACCGGACTACCTGGCGGAGACCCAGTACTTC.

The chain links TRBV2 to TRBJ1-5; no firm D call. V lost 6 bases and J 6 bases, leaving 15 bases between the germline ends. CDR1 is SNHLY and CDR2 is FYNNEI in the germline V gene. CDR3 length: 14 residues. The CDR3 nucleotides read TGTGCCAGCAGCCCCGGGAGCGAGAGTCAGCCCCAGCATTTT. This encodes CASSPGSESQPQHF.

The chain has TRBV3-1 (or the pseudogene TRBV3-2) and TRBJ1-2; a possible D gene is TRBD1 (6 bases). Germline-derived CDR1 and CDR2 are LGHDT and YNNKEL (reference sequence). This CDR3 spans 13 amino acids. Trimming removed 4 bases at V and 5 bases at J, with 11 bases between. CDR3: CASSLNGQYGYTF. The DNA for the CDR3 is TGTGCCAGCAGCCTAAACGGACAGTATGGCTACACCTTC.

The chain has TRBV6-4 and TRBJ1-6, with D possibly TRBD1 on 5 matching bases. V was shortened by 6 bases and J by 8 bases, with 11 bases between the two germline ends. This CDR3 region has 13 residues. Germline CDR1 is MRHNA and CDR2 is SNTAGT. The CDR3 loop reads CASRGSGDSPLHF. In DNA form, the CDR3 reads TGTGCCAGCAGGGGGTCGGGGGATTCACCCCTCCACTTT.

The CDR3 coding sequence is TGTGCCAGCACTCGCTCTCTGGAAGCGGGGGGCCTCGTGGCGCAGTATTTT. This encodes CASTRSLEAGGLVAQYF. The V gene is TRBV6-6, the J gene TRBJ2-3; 9 nucleotides line up with TRBD2. This CDR3 has 17 amino acids. V dropped 7 bases and J dropped 10; count of bases not matched to a gene: 21. The V gene's germline CDR1 is MNHNY and CDR2 SVGAGI (reference sequence).

The rearrangement links TRBV19 to TRBJ2-7; tentatively, D is TRBD1 (6 bases). V was shortened by 8 bases and J by 6 bases, with 14 bases between the two germline ends. The germline V gene encodes CDR1 LNHDA and CDR2 SQIVND (reference sequence). The CDR3 spans 12 residues. The CDR3 DNA follows: TGTGCCAGTCGGAGTCTAGGGGGCGAGCAGTACTTC. It encodes CASRSLGGEQYF.

This chain uses TRBV7-2 with TRBJ2-7; perhaps TRBD2 as D (6 bases). The CDR3 contains 16 residues. V shed 0 bases and J shed 5 bases, with 17 bases lying between them. Per the germline V gene, CDR1 is SGHTA and CDR2 is FQGNSA. The CDR3, as DNA: TGTGCCAGCAGCTTAGCGGGGGGTGGAGGGTTCAACGAGCAGTACTTC. It encodes CASSLAGGGGFNEQYF.

V gene TRBV2 combines with J gene TRBJ2-7, with 8 positions matching TRBD1. This CDR3 region has 15 residues. V was pared by 4 bases and J by 3 bases, with 8 bases of the junction left unmatched. The germline CDR1 and CDR2 sequences are SNHLY and FYNNEI. The CDR3 DNA is TGTGCCAGCAGTGCCGCCGGGACAGGCCACTACGAGCAGTACTTC. Its translation: CASSAAGTGHYEQYF.

This clone was detected a few times. The V call is TRBV11-2, the J call TRBJ1-3; D is perhaps TRBD1 (5 bases). The CDR3 length is 14 residues. Germline V gene data show CDR1 as SGHAT and CDR2 as FQNNGV. Trimming cost V 1 base and J 3 bases, with 7 bases left between them. The CDR3 protein is CASSLGQNGNTIYF. CDR3 DNA sequence: TGTGCCAGCAGCTTAGGACAGAATGGAAACACCATATATTTT.

The chain recombines TRBV6-5 with TRBJ1-1, with 7 positions matching TRBD1. V was clipped by 0 bases and J by 4 bases; unmatched bases: 5. The V gene's germline CDR1 is MNHEY and CDR2 SVGAGI. The CDR3 consists of 15 residues. The CDR3 DNA reads as TGTGCCAGCAGTTACTCTGCAGGGGGGAGCACTGAAGCTTTCTTT. This sequence encodes CASSYSAGGSTEAFF.

V usage is TRBV27 and J usage is TRBJ1-2; D call uncertain. This CDR3 has 13 amino acids. Germline V gene sequence: CDR1 MNHEY, CDR2 SMNVEV (reference sequence). Trimming took off 2 bases at V and 5 bases at J, with 9 bases between the two ends. CDR3 loop: CASSLIDGYGYTF. CDR3 bases: TGTGCCAGCAGTTTAATCGACGGATATGGCTACACCTTC.

The chain employs TRBV7-9 and TRBJ1-1, with unresolved D. The CDR3 covers 14 residues. CDR1 is SEHNR and CDR2 is FQNEAQ in the germline V gene (reference sequence). V lost 0 bases to trimming and J lost 1 base, with 6 bases between them. This CDR3 reads CASSLALGNTEAFF. The DNA of the CDR3 is TGTGCCAGCAGCTTAGCGCTGGGGAACACTGAAGCTTTCTTT.